What follows are 26 T cell receptor beta chains derived from one specimen sequenced in a study of blood T cell repertoires in COVID-19. Measured with immunoSEQ multiplex PCR; TCRdb has only the in-frame clones, and not every one. The sample has about 62,000 clones, roughly 88% seen once. Sequencing was carried out using peripheral blood. Receptors were obtained from a woman at least 80 years old with acute or convalescent COVID-19.

The rearrangement joins TRBV7-2 to TRBJ1-2, with 9 bases fitting TRBD1. CDR1 is SGHTA, CDR2 FQGNSA, per germline. CDR3 length: 15 residues. V was clipped by 8 bases and J by 0 bases; unmatched bases: 7. Here the CDR3 reads CASSHRTGANYGYTF. The CDR3 DNA sequence: TGTGCCAGCTCCCACCGGACAGGGGCTAACTATGGCTACACCTTC.

The chain joins TRBV28 to TRBJ1-4; D not resolved. Germline assignment: CDR1 MDHEN and CDR2 SYDVKM. This CDR3 has 15 residues. Trimming took off 6 bases at V and 8 bases at J, with 19 bases between the two ends. As DNA, the CDR3 is TGTGCCAGCAGCGCTGTAGAGGCTGGAGGGGAAAAACTGTTTTTT. As protein: CASSAVEAGGEKLFF.

V gene TRBV6-1 combines with J gene TRBJ2-1; D is unresolved. CDR1 is MNHNS and CDR2 is SASEGT in the germline V gene. Trimming took 1 base from V and 8 from J, leaving 9 bases between them. CDR3 length: 13 amino acids. The CDR3 sequence: CASSEGTIHEQFF. CDR3 bases: TGTGCCAGCAGTGAAGGCACTATACATGAGCAGTTCTTC.

V gene TRBV2 combines with J gene TRBJ1-2; tentative D call: TRBD1 (6 bases). The V end was cut by 6 bases, the J end by 7 bases, with 21 bases between. The CDR3 length is 15 residues. Germline V lookup: CDR1 SNHLY, CDR2 FYNNEI. Written as DNA, the CDR3 is TGTGCCAGCAGCGCCATGGGGGGGCCTAGCGGTGGCTACACCTTC. Its protein is CASSAMGGPSGGYTF.

V and J are TRBV19 and TRBJ2-3, with TRBD2 identical over 15 bases. The V and J ends lost 4 bases and 3 bases, in that order; junction bases with no gene match: 2. The germline CDR1 and CDR2 sequences are LNHDA and SQIVND (reference sequence). This CDR3 region has 16 residues. CDR3 residues: CASSKGLAGGTDTQYF. The CDR3 nucleotides read TGTGCCAGTAGTAAAGGACTAGCGGGAGGGACAGATACGCAGTATTTT. The complete variable domain, with remaining parts taken from reference TRBV19 and TRBJ2-3, reads DGGITQSPKYLFRKEGQNVTLSCEQNLNHDAMYWYRQDPGQGLRLIYYSQIVNDFQKGDIAEGYSVSREKKESFPLTVTSAQKNPTAFYLCASSKGLAGGTDTQYFGPGTRLTVL.

This chain links TRBV7-3 with TRBJ2-1; the D is unclear. In germline, CDR1 is SGHTA, CDR2 FQGTGA. The CDR3 has 13 amino acids. V lost 1 base and J lost 4, with 5 bases in between. The DNA for the CDR3 is TGTGCCAGCAGCTTAAATGTATACAATGAGCAGTTCTTC. This gives the protein CASSLNVYNEQFF. The full variable domain, rest sourced from reference TRBV7-3 and TRBJ2-1, is GAGVSQTPSNKVTEKGKYVELRCDPISGHTALYWYRQSLGQGPEFLIYFQGTGAADDSGLPNDRFFAVRPEGSVSTLKIQRTERGDSAVYLCASSLNVYNEQFFGPGTRLTVL.

This clone turned up a few times. The chain uses TRBV25-1 and TRBJ1-4; tentative D call: TRBD1 (6 bases). The germline V gene has CDR1 MGHDK and CDR2 SYGVNS. The CDR3 sequence is 17 residues long. V lost 7 bases, J lost 11 bases, and 29 bases lay in between. CDR3 bases: TGTGCCAGCACCGAAGGTGGGGGCGGATTCGCATTGGCGAAACTGTTTTTT. Protein sequence: CASTEGGGGFALAKLFF.

The J gene is TRBJ2-3, the V gene TRBV6-5, with TRBD1 matching 11 bases. After removal of 0 bases from V and 7 bases from J, the junction contained 3 bases not matched to a gene. The CDR3 runs to 15 residues. Germline V CDR1 and CDR2: MNHEY, SVGAGI. This chain's CDR3 is CASSYSGQGVHTQYF. The DNA of the CDR3 is TGTGCCAGCAGTTACTCGGGACAGGGGGTTCATACGCAGTATTTT.

This clone has a handful of counts. The chain joins TRBV28 to TRBJ1-2; the D is unclear. Germline V gene lookup returns CDR1 MDHEN and CDR2 SYDVKM. Trimming stripped 7 bases from V and 7 bases from J, with 16 bases between. There are 13 residues in the CDR3. The CDR3 DNA is TGTGCCAGCAACCCGGGATCTTCCCTTGGCTACACCTTC. Translated: CASNPGSSLGYTF.

The chain carries TRBV7-3 and TRBJ2-7; TRBD2 matches at 8 bases. V trimming: 1 base; J trimming: 6 bases; junction bases outside the gene matches: 11. CDR3 length equals 16 residues. From germline, CDR1 is SGHTA and CDR2 FQGTGA. This CDR3 reads CASSLKGLGPGREQYF. CDR3 nucleotides: TGTGCCAGCAGCTTAAAGGGACTAGGGCCTGGTCGCGAGCAGTACTTC.

V is TRBV5-4 and J is TRBJ2-2; 8 nucleotides align to TRBD1. The J segment lost 3 bases and the V segment lost 4 bases, leaving 5 bases of the junction unmatched. The germline gives CDR1 SGHNT, CDR2 YYREEE (reference sequence). The CDR3 loop spans 15 amino acids. The DNA of the CDR3 is TGTGCCAGCAGCCGTGGACAGGGCGACACCGGGGAGCTGTTTTTT. Encoded protein: CASSRGQGDTGELFF.

This clone came up a few times. The rearrangement joins TRBV24-1 to TRBJ2-2; 8 nucleotides match TRBD2. The CDR3 totals 13 residues. In germline, CDR1 is KGHDR, CDR2 SFDVKD. Losses at the gene ends were 9 bases for V and 5 bases for J; bases not matched to a gene: 4. CDR3 sequence: CATLAGTTGELFF. The CDR3 DNA is TGTGCCACCTTAGCGGGGACGACCGGGGAGCTGTTTTTT.

This rearrangement joins TRBV9 to TRBJ2-1, with TRBD2 identical over 12 bases. In germline, CDR1 is SGDLS, CDR2 YYNGEE. The CDR3 is made up of 15 amino acids. J gave up 7 bases and V 3 bases, and 5 bases lay outside the gene matches. The CDR3 DNA sequence: TGTGCCAGCAGCGAACTAGCGGGAGGCCGGAATGAGCAGTTCTTC. Amino acid sequence: CASSELAGGRNEQFF.

This sequence joins TRBV27 and TRBJ2-4, with 15 bases lining up with TRBD2. With V trimmed by 5 bases and J by 0 bases, 14 bases remained unmatched. The CDR3 runs to 21 residues. Germline V gene sequence: CDR1 MNHEY, CDR2 SMNVEV (reference sequence). CDR3 region: CASSPPGLAGGPGVAKNIQYF. CDR3 DNA sequence: TGTGCCAGCAGTCCACCCGGACTAGCGGGAGGGCCTGGGGTAGCCAAAAACATTCAGTACTTC.

This rearrangement joins TRBV6-4 to TRBJ2-6, with D tentatively TRBD1 (6 bases). V lost 4 bases and J 1 base, leaving 8 bases between the germline ends. The CDR3 has 15 residues. Germline V CDR1 and CDR2: MRHNA, SNTAGT. Here the CDR3 DNA reads TGTGCCAGCAGTGCGGACAGTTCTGGGGCCAACGTCCTGACTTTC. Encoded protein: CASSADSSGANVLTF.

The V and J genes are TRBV10-3 and TRBJ2-1; 10 bases match TRBD2. Germline CDR1 ENHRY, CDR2 SYGVKD. The V gene end was trimmed by 8 bases and the J gene end by 6 bases; junction bases not matched to a gene: 7. CDR3 size: 14 residues. The CDR3: CAIAGAGGSNEQFF. CDR3 in DNA: TGTGCCATCGCCGGAGCGGGAGGGTCCAATGAGCAGTTCTTC.

The chain recombines TRBV19 with TRBJ1-5; D may be TRBD1 (5 bases). V dropped 6 bases and J dropped 0 bases, with 12 bases sitting between them. The CDR3 has 15 amino acids. Germline V lookup: CDR1 LNHDA, CDR2 SQIVND (reference sequence). The CDR3 DNA reads as TGTGCCAGTAGATATGGACACTCTAGCAATCAGCCCCAGCATTTT. Its translation is CASRYGHSSNQPQHF.

The chain has TRBV30 and TRBJ1-2, with 7 bases matching TRBD1. In germline, CDR1 is GTSNPN, CDR2 SVGIG (reference sequence). V shed 4 bases and J 4 bases; nucleotides not matched to a gene: 6. The CDR3 is 13 amino acids. The DNA of the CDR3 is TGTGCCTGGACCATGGGACAGAGCTATGGCTACACCTTC. Protein product: CAWTMGQSYGYTF.

In the case of this clone: Germline and junction disagree at one end, which may indicate a read error. The J gene is TRBJ2-7, the V gene TRBV2; TRBD1 aligns across 7 bases. The CDR3 extends over 11 amino acids. Germline V gene lookup returns CDR1 SNHLY and CDR2 FYNNEI. The CDR3 DNA reads as TGTGCCAGCAGTGATAAGAGGGGGCATATCTTC. Its protein product is CASSDKRGHIF. Full variable domain (outside the CDR3, taken from reference TRBV2 and TRBJ2-7): EPEVTQTPSHQVTQMGQEVILRCVPISNHLYFYWYRQILGQKVEFLVSFYNNEISEKSEIFDDQFSVERPDGSNFTLKIRSTKLEDSAMYFCASSDKRGHIFGPGTRLTVT.

The chain employs TRBV5-1 and TRBJ2-6; D ambiguous. V lost 0 bases, J lost 5 bases, and 15 bases lay in between. Germline lookup yields CDR1 SGHRS and CDR2 YFSETQ. This CDR3 comprises 17 residues. The CDR3 region is CASSLALERLRANVLTF. The CDR3 region has the DNA TGCGCCAGCAGCTTGGCTCTAGAAAGACTGCGGGCCAACGTCCTGACTTTC.

This sequence joins TRBV2 and TRBJ1-1; the D gene is possibly TRBD1 (5 bases). CDR1 is SNHLY, CDR2 FYNNEI, per germline. The V end lost 2 bases, the J end lost 3 bases, and 13 bases lay between the germline ends. The CDR3 totals 15 residues. CDR3 region: CASSEIRPGDTEAFF. CDR3 nucleotides: TGTGCCAGCAGTGAAATCAGACCGGGGGACACTGAAGCTTTCTTT.

The J gene is TRBJ2-3, the V gene TRBV5-1; a possible D gene is TRBD2 (6 bases). V was pared by 4 bases and J by 5 bases, with 14 bases between. The germline V gene has CDR1 SGHRS and CDR2 YFSETQ. The CDR3 sequence is 14 residues long. CDR3 protein: CASSPVGLLDTQYF. The CDR3, as DNA: TGCGCCAGCAGCCCGGTGGGACTTTTAGATACGCAGTATTTT.

This rearrangement joins TRBV12-3 or TRBV12-4 to TRBJ1-1, with D unclear. V was cut by 1 base and J by 4 bases, with 7 bases left in between. The CDR3 is 13 amino acids. The CDR3: CASSLVSGTEAFF. In DNA, the CDR3 is TGTGCCAGCAGTTTAGTTTCGGGCACTGAAGCTTTCTTT.

This sequence joins TRBV5-8 and TRBJ1-3; D may be TRBD1 (5 bases). Germline V gene sequence: CDR1 SGHTS, CDR2 YDEGEE. The CDR3 is made up of 16 amino acids. The V end lost 3 bases, the J end lost 1 base, and 14 bases lay between the germline ends. The CDR3 here is CASSSGFGGSGNTIYF. For the CDR3, the DNA is TGTGCCAGCAGCTCAGGGTTCGGGGGTTCTGGAAACACCATATATTTT.

This chain joins TRBV19 and TRBJ2-2; 14 bases are shared with TRBD2. The CDR3 consists of 16 residues. Germline loops: CDR1 LNHDA, CDR2 SQIVND (reference sequence). V was pared by 6 bases and J by 5 bases, with 5 bases of the junction left unmatched. The CDR3 DNA is TGTGCCAGTAGGACTAGCGGGGGGGCCGGGACCGGGGAGCTGTTTTTT. Its protein product is CASRTSGGAGTGELFF.

The chain combines TRBV23-1 with TRBJ2-7; 7 bases are shared with TRBD1. TRBV23-1 is flagged as an ORF with uncertain function. The CDR3 runs 14 residues. Trimming took 3 bases from V and 0 from J; bases not matched to a gene: 2. In DNA form, the CDR3 reads TGCGCCAGCAGTCATGGGACAGCCTCCTACGAGCAGTACTTC. Translating gives CASSHGTASYEQYF.